These 4 T cell receptor beta chains originate from one sample sequenced in a study of T cells in Graves' hyperthyroidism and ophthalmopathy. Using RNA transcripts as the source, TCR beta CDR3 regions were amplified. TCR CDR3 underwent first-round RT-PCR with the HTBI primer set. TCRdb independently ran MiXCR on the multiplex PCR reads; one entry per CDR3 protein. The data show about 700,000 distinct CDR3 sequences, 11% to 15% seen once. Material: blood. The receptors come from a woman aged 18-35 years with Graves' hyperthyroidism.

This clonotype was seen many times. This sequence joins TRBV11-2 and TRBJ2-1; no reliable D call. Germline V gives CDR1 SGHAT, CDR2 FQNNGV. The CDR3 covers 11 residues. Between the trimmed V and J ends, which lost 8 bases and 3 bases, there was a span of 5 bases. The CDR3 DNA sequence: TGTGCCAGCCTCCTCTACAATGAGCAGTTCTTC. Amino acid sequence: CASLLYNEQFF.

This clonotype has at least ten counts. The chain is built from TRBV5-5 and TRBJ2-1; D not resolved. V was clipped by 2 bases and J by 1 base, with 19 bases between them. The CDR3 is 18 amino acids. Germline assignment: CDR1 SGHKS and CDR2 YYEKEE (reference sequence). Written as DNA, the CDR3 is TGTGCCAGCAGCTTTTCGGACGGAAGGGATTGGTCCTACAATGAGCAGTTCTTC. Protein: CASSFSDGRDWSYNEQFF.

The chain recombines TRBV6-2 or TRBV6-3 with TRBJ2-1, with D tentatively TRBD1 (6 bases). CDR1 and CDR2 (germline): MNHEY, SVGEGT. V was pared by 2 bases and J by 5 bases, with 28 bases between. This CDR3 has 20 residues. The CDR3 reads CASSYDLRAIQGRTHNEQFF. For the CDR3, the DNA is TGTGCCAGCAGTTACGACCTCAGGGCCATACAGGGAAGAACTCACAATGAGCAGTTCTTC.

In this sample, this clonotype turned up many times. The chain joins TRBV6-5 to TRBJ1-1, with D unresolved. With 2 bases removed from V and 6 bases from J, the gap between germline ends came to 10 bases. The germline V gene has CDR1 MNHEY and CDR2 SVGAGI. This CDR3 comprises 13 residues. CDR3 coding DNA: TGTGCCAGCAGTTACGAGGTAATGGCTGAAGCTTTCTTT. Protein sequence: CASSYEVMAEAFF.